One sample yielded the 25 T cell receptor beta chains listed below, sequenced in a study of blood T cell repertoires in COVID-19. Method: immunoSEQ multiplex PCR; TCRdb's copy keeps in-frame clones and lacks some. The table includes approximately 500,000 clones, roughly nine tenths detected once. The sequenced material came from peripheral blood. All receptors come from a man aged 18 to 35 with COVID-19, enrolled during active disease.

The chain has TRBV13 and TRBJ1-1; D gene uncertain. Germline CDR1 and CDR2: PRHDT and FYEKMQ (reference sequence). The CDR3 sequence is 14 residues long. The V and J ends lost 1 base and 1 base respectively, with 7 bases between them. The CDR3 protein is CASSLVTANTEAFF. The CDR3 DNA sequence: TGTGCCAGCAGCTTAGTAACAGCGAACACTGAAGCTTTCTTT.

Notes on this clone: Other DNA sequences in the sample encode the same CDR3. The chain recombines TRBV27 with TRBJ2-7, with D possibly TRBD2 on 6 matching bases. Trimming removed 2 bases at V and 4 bases at J, with 9 bases between. Germline V gene sequence: CDR1 MNHEY, CDR2 SMNVEV (reference sequence). The CDR3 contains 13 residues. Here the CDR3 reads CASSLLEGYEQYF. CDR3 DNA sequence: TGTGCCAGCAGTTTACTGGAGGGGTACGAGCAGTACTTC.

The chain couples TRBV19 to TRBJ1-1, with TRBD1 matching over 8 bases. The CDR3 has 15 residues. Germline V gene sequence: CDR1 LNHDA, CDR2 SQIVND (reference sequence). Trimming removed 5 bases from V and 5 bases from J; junction bases left unmatched: 10. As DNA, the CDR3 is TGTGCCAGTAGTCCTACAGGGGGGCGGCGTACTGAAGCTTTCTTT. Amino acids: CASSPTGGRRTEAFF.

This chain uses TRBV11-2 with TRBJ2-7, with TRBD2 matching over 13 bases. Germline loops: CDR1 SGHAT, CDR2 FQNNGV. Trimming cost V 5 bases and J 2 bases; bases outside gene matches: 6. CDR3 size: 16 residues. The CDR3 is CASSRPTSGRAYEQYF. The CDR3 DNA reads as TGTGCCAGCAGCCGTCCTACTAGCGGGAGGGCCTACGAGCAGTACTTC.

This chain uses TRBV28 with TRBJ1-2; 8 bases line up with TRBD1. Germline V CDR1 and CDR2: MDHEN, SYDVKM. The V gene end was trimmed by 4 bases and the J gene end by 2 bases; junction bases not matched to a gene: 9. The CDR3 sequence is 16 residues long. In DNA, the CDR3 is TGTGCCAGCAGTTCCATTCTTCGGGACAGGAACTATGGCTACACCTTC. The encoded protein is CASSSILRDRNYGYTF.

The V gene is TRBV7-9, the J gene TRBJ1-2, with 8 bases identical to TRBD1. CDR3 size: 13 residues. V shed 5 bases and J 5 bases; nucleotides not matched to a gene: 4. The germline CDR1 and CDR2 sequences are SEHNR and FQNEAQ (reference sequence). The CDR3 DNA sequence: TGTGCCAGCAGCCGGGACAGGATTTATGGCTACACCTTC. This translates into CASSRDRIYGYTF.

The V and J genes are TRBV5-1 and TRBJ2-3; TRBD1 matches 9 bases. CDR1 is SGHRS and CDR2 is YFSETQ in the germline V gene. The CDR3 contains 18 residues. The trim removed 0 bases at V and 6 bases at J, leaving 14 bases unmatched. CDR3 in DNA: TGCGCCAGCAGCTTGGAGCCCCCGGGACAGGGAGTGTCGGATACGCAGTATTTT. As protein: CASSLEPPGQGVSDTQYF. The entire variable domain, with the rest obtained from reference TRBV5-1 and TRBJ2-3, is as follows: KAGVTQTPRYLIKTRGQQVTLSCSPISGHRSVSWYQQTPGQGLQFLFEYFSETQRNKGNFPGRFSGRQFSNSRSEMNVSTLELGDSALYLCASSLEPPGQGVSDTQYFGPGTRLTVL.

The genes are TRBV7-2 and TRBJ2-5; 7 bases are a match to TRBD1. Germline CDR1 is SGHTA and CDR2 is FQGNSA. The CDR3 is 14 residues long. The junction had 7 bases not matched to a gene; V was cut back by 4 bases and J by 5 bases. The CDR3 bases are TGTGCCAGCAGCTCCGACAGGGTAGAGGAGACCCAGTACTTC. The encoded protein is CASSSDRVEETQYF.

The chain joins TRBV19 to TRBJ2-7, with TRBD1 matching over 11 bases. Germline V gene lookup returns CDR1 LNHDA and CDR2 SQIVND (reference sequence). The V and J ends lost 9 bases and 7 bases, in that order; junction bases with no gene match: 8. The CDR3 runs to 13 residues. The CDR3 protein is CARWTGGEGEQYF. CDR3 in DNA: TGTGCCAGATGGACAGGGGGCGAAGGGGAGCAGTACTTC. The whole variable domain, filled in from reference TRBV19 and TRBJ2-7, reads DGGITQSPKYLFRKEGQNVTLSCEQNLNHDAMYWYRQDPGQGLRLIYYSQIVNDFQKGDIAEGYSVSREKKESFPLTVTSAQKNPTAFYLCARWTGGEGEQYFGPGTRLTVT.

The chain has TRBV5-1 and TRBJ2-1; D unresolved. The CDR3 extends over 14 amino acids. Trimming took 2 bases from V and 0 from J, leaving 6 bases between them. The germline V gene encodes CDR1 SGHRS and CDR2 YFSETQ. Here the CDR3 DNA reads TGCGCCAGCAGCTTAAGTAGCTCCTACAATGAGCAGTTCTTC. This sequence encodes CASSLSSSYNEQFF.

Concerning this clone: The sample carries other DNA sequences with the same CDR3. V gene TRBV11-2 combines with J gene TRBJ1-6; unclear D gene. There are 14 residues in the CDR3. Trimming removed 1 base at V and 8 bases at J, with 9 bases between. The germline CDR1 and CDR2 sequences are SGHAT and FQNNGV. The CDR3 spells CASSLAGSDSPLHF. As DNA, the CDR3 is TGTGCCAGCAGCTTAGCGGGGTCTGATTCACCCCTCCACTTT.

V usage is TRBV7-9 and J usage is TRBJ2-3; 7 bases agree with TRBD1. V lost 5 bases and J lost 1; bases outside the gene matches: 3. This CDR3 comprises 14 residues. Per the germline V gene, CDR1 is SEHNR and CDR2 is FQNEAQ (reference sequence). CDR3 sequence reads: CASSPDRGTDTQYF. The CDR3 DNA is TGTGCCAGCAGCCCAGACAGGGGCACAGATACGCAGTATTTT.

The chain combines TRBV6-5 with TRBJ2-1, with D perhaps matching TRBD2 (6 bases). CDR3 length equals 12 residues. V shed 6 bases and J shed 9 bases, with 12 bases lying between them. Germline assignment: CDR1 MNHEY and CDR2 SVGAGI. The CDR3 reads CASRPEGSEQFF. The CDR3 region has the DNA TGTGCCAGCAGACCGGAGGGCAGTGAGCAGTTCTTC.

This clone was observed once. The chain uses TRBV12-5 and TRBJ1-6; perhaps TRBD1 as D (5 bases). Germline V CDR1 and CDR2: LGHNT, FRNRAP. V was clipped by 6 bases and J by 5 bases, with 11 bases between them. CDR3 length: 14 amino acids. The CDR3 sequence: CASGPDSNNSPLHF. The CDR3 nucleotides are TGTGCTAGTGGACCCGACAGCAATAATTCACCCCTCCACTTT. The full variable domain, with the rest looked up from reference TRBV12-5 and TRBJ1-6, is DARVTQTPRHKVTEMGQEVTMRCQPILGHNTVFWYRQTMMQGLELLAYFRNRAPLDDSGMPKDRFSAEMPDATLATLKIQPSEPRDSAVYFCASGPDSNNSPLHFGNGTRLTVT.

This chain joins TRBV6-5 and TRBJ2-7; 14 bases map to TRBD2. The CDR3 sequence is 13 residues long. V shed 8 bases, J shed 5 bases, and the junction held 2 bases outside the gene matches. Germline values: CDR1 MNHEY, CDR2 SVGAGI. As DNA, the CDR3 is TGTGCCAGCGGGACTAGCGGGAGTAACGAGCAGTACTTC. It specifies CASGTSGSNEQYF.

The chain employs TRBV10-1 and TRBJ2-7; D is unresolved. The germline gives CDR1 WNHNN, CDR2 SYGVQD (reference sequence). This CDR3 is built from 14 residues. V shed 7 bases and J shed 2 bases, with 15 bases lying between them. For the CDR3, the DNA is TGCGCCAGCATTGACAACTTCGCCCCCTACGAGCAGTACTTC. Translating it yields CASIDNFAPYEQYF.

This chain connects TRBV5-1 to TRBJ2-1; D not certain. The V and J ends lost 4 bases and 6 bases respectively, with 11 bases between them. From germline, CDR1 is SGHRS and CDR2 YFSETQ. This CDR3 has 13 residues. CDR3 region: CASSPDPGNEQFF. CDR3 nucleotides: TGCGCCAGCAGCCCAGACCCAGGCAATGAGCAGTTCTTC.

This clone was observed a single time. The CDR3 region has the DNA TGTGCCACCGAGGACGGAGGGGGCCGACACTACGAGCAGTACTTC. Its protein is CATEDGGGRHYEQYF. V and J are TRBV6-5 and TRBJ2-7, with TRBD1 as a possible D gene (7 bases). V lost 10 bases and J 3 bases, leaving 22 bases between the germline ends. CDR1 is MNHEY and CDR2 is SVGAGI in the germline V gene. This CDR3 contains 15 residues.

J is TRBJ2-7 and V is TRBV7-9; D perhaps matches TRBD1 (6 bases). V gave up 6 bases and J gave up 5 bases, with 14 bases separating them. Germline V gene sequence: CDR1 SEHNR, CDR2 FQNEAQ (reference sequence). This CDR3 region has 13 residues. The CDR3 DNA sequence: TGTGCCAGCAGTCCAAGCAGGGGCCACGAGCAGTACTTC. Its protein is CASSPSRGHEQYF.

Note on this clone: Distinct nucleotide sequences in the sample also encode this CDR3. This rearrangement joins TRBV5-1 to TRBJ2-7; 15 bases are shared with TRBD2. The CDR3 is 15 amino acids. J gave up 6 bases and V 2 bases, and 3 bases lay outside the gene matches. Germline CDR1 SGHRS, CDR2 YFSETQ. CDR3 sequence reads: CASSLGLAGGREQYF. Written as DNA, the CDR3 is TGCGCCAGCAGCTTAGGACTAGCGGGAGGGCGCGAGCAGTACTTC.

This chain uses TRBV15 with TRBJ1-4; D not resolved. Germline loops: CDR1 LNHNV, CDR2 YYDKDF (reference sequence). Trimming took 1 base from V and 0 from J, leaving 9 bases between them. The CDR3 sequence is 16 residues long. The CDR3 sequence: CATSRAPGSTNEKLFF. DNA of the CDR3: TGTGCCACCAGCAGAGCCCCAGGTTCAACTAATGAAAAACTGTTTTTT.

V and J are TRBV5-1 and TRBJ2-1, with TRBD1 matching 10 bases. After removal of 6 bases from V and 8 bases from J, the junction contained 14 bases not matched to a gene. The germline gives CDR1 SGHRS, CDR2 YFSETQ. There are 16 residues in the CDR3. The CDR3 sequence: CASNPVWDRGSDEQFF. CDR3 DNA sequence: TGCGCCAGCAATCCTGTCTGGGACAGGGGATCGGATGAGCAGTTCTTC.

This chain uses TRBV4-1 with TRBJ2-3; D may be TRBD2 (5 bases). The CDR3 covers 14 residues. Trimming left V 7 bases short and J 0 bases short, with 11 bases between. Germline lookup yields CDR1 MGHRA and CDR2 YSYEKL. The CDR3 protein is CASTLGDSTDTQYF. The CDR3, as DNA: TGCGCCAGCACCCTCGGGGATAGCACAGATACGCAGTATTTT.

This clone was observed once. The chain joins TRBV7-8 to TRBJ1-4, with TRBD1 as a possible D gene (5 bases). V was pared by 4 bases and J by 0 bases, with 15 bases between. The CDR3 loop spans 17 amino acids. Germline CDR1 and CDR2: SGHVS and FQNEAQ. The CDR3: CASSSGEGFATNEKLFF. The CDR3 region has the DNA TGTGCCAGCAGCTCGGGAGAGGGGTTTGCAACTAATGAAAAACTGTTTTTT.

This clone came up once. This sequence joins TRBV5-6 and TRBJ1-6; tentatively, D is TRBD1 (5 bases). Trimming left V 4 bases short and J 10 bases short, with 9 bases between. The CDR3 totals 12 residues. CDR1 is SGHDT and CDR2 is YYEEEE in the germline V gene. The CDR3 DNA reads as TGTGCCAGCAGCGTGGGACTCTCACCCCTCCACTTT. Translated, it gives CASSVGLSPLHF. Combining the CDR3 with reference TRBV5-6 and TRBJ1-6 gives the whole variable domain DAGVTQSPTHLIKTRGQQVTLRCSPKSGHDTVSWYQQALGQGPQFIFQYYEEEERQRGNFPDRFSGHQFPNYSSELNVNALLLGDSALYLCASSVGLSPLHFGNGTRLTVT.